The subject of this entry is one T cell receptor (beta chain). Under the authors' procedure: Amplification of reference gene primers was used by the study to estimate nucleated cell counts. Generated by immunoSEQ multiplex PCR, the TCRdb table keeps only in-frame clones and is missing some. V, J and clone size are taken as reported in that table, and D and trimming were inferred from the DNA itself. This table has 200,000 to 300,000 clones, approximately 82% appearing once. The CDR3 has 15 amino acids. Germline-derived CDR1 and CDR2 are MNHEY and SVGEGT. Germline trimming cut 2 bases from V and 3 bases from J; bases unmatched to any gene: 4. The entry originates in a study of blood T cell repertoires in COVID-19. As for the study in general: The cDNA or gDNA used as material had been derived from T cells, B-cell-depleted T cells, or PBMCs.

The sequence was obtained from a man aged 35 to 55 who had recovered from COVID-19. The sample taken for sequencing was peripheral blood. The chain is built from TRBV6-2 or TRBV6-3 and TRBJ1-5; 7 bases agree with TRBD1. CDR3 sequence reads: CASSYAGTDNQPQHF. CDR3 DNA sequence: TGTGCCAGCAGTTACGCCGGGACAGACAATCAGCCCCAGCATTTT.